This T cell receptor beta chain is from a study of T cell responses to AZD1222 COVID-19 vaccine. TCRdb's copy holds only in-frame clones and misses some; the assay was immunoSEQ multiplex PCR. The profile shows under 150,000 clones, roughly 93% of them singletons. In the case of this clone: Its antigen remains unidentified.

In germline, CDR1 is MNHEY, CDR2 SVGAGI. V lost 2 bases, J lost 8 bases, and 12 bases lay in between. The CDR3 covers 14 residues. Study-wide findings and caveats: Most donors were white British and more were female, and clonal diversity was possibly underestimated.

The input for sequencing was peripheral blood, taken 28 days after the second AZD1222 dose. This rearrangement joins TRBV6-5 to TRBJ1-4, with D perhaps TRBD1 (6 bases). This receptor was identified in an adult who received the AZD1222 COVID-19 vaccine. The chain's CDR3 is CASSYGGGGEKLFF. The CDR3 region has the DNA TGTGCCAGCAGTTACGGCGGGGGCGGGGAAAAACTGTTTTTT.